This T cell receptor (beta chain) was captured by sequencing in a study of beta chain features in type 1 diabetes. For the study at large: The number of sorted cells examined across all samples was 107,917,701. General study findings and limits: For type 1 diabetes patients, VDJ junctions showed fewer insertions and more deletions. A moderate, significant TCRB CDR3 shortening appeared in type 1 diabetes across four CD4+ subsets.

Per the germline V gene, CDR1 is SNHLY and CDR2 is FYNNEI. With V trimmed by 7 bases and J by 6 bases, 5 bases remained unmatched. This CDR3 is 14 amino acids long. The sample holds many counts of this clone. The target antigen is unknown. Since all of the isolated RNA was reverse transcribed, expressed TCRB transcripts were what got sequenced. Repertoires were generated with immunoSEQ multiplex PCR, while TCRdb's copy carries only in-frame clones and drops some. The sample has about 160,000 clones, approximately 7.8% seen once. Source material: central memory CD4+ T cells from blood. The chain links TRBV2 to TRBJ1-4; 10 bases align to TRBD1. The receptor comes from a woman in her thirties or forties with type 1 diabetes. This chain's CDR3 is CASKTGTGDEKLFF. For the CDR3, the DNA is TGTGCCAGCAAAACCGGGACAGGGGATGAAAAACTGTTTTTT.